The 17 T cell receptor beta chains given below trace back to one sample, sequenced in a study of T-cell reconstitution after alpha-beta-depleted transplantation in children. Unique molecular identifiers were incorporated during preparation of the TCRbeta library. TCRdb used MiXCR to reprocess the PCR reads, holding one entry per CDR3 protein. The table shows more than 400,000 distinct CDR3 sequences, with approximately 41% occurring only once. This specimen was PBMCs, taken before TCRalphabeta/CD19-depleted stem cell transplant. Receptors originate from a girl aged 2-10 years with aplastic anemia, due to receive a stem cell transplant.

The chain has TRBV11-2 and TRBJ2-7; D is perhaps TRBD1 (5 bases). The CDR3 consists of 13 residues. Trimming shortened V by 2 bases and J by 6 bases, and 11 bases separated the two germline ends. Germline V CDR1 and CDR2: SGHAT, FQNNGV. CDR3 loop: CASSLRGVGEQYF. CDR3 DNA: TGTGCCAGCAGCTTAAGGGGTGTGGGCGAGCAGTACTTC.

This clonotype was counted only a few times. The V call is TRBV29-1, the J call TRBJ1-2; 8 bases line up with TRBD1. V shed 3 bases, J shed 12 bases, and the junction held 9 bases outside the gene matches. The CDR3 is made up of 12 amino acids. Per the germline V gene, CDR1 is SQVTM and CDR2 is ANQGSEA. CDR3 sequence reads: CSVEVAGGEHTF. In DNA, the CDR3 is TGCAGCGTTGAGGTCGCAGGGGGCGAACACACCTTC.

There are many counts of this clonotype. The DNA of the CDR3 is TGTGCCAGCAGTTATTCCCGGGACGATAGACAGGGGGTTTACAATGAGCAGTTCTTC. Translating it yields CASSYSRDDRQGVYNEQFF. The chain recombines TRBV27 with TRBJ2-1, with 9 positions matching TRBD1. Germline values: CDR1 MNHEY, CDR2 SMNVEV (reference sequence). The CDR3 consists of 19 residues. Germline trimming cut 4 bases from V and 4 bases from J; bases unmatched to any gene: 17.

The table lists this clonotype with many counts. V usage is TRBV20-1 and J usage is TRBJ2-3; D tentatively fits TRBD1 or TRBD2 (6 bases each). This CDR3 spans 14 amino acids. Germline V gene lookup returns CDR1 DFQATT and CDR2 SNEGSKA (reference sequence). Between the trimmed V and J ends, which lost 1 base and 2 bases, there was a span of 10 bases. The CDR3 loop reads CSARGPGATDTQYF. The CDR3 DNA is TGCAGTGCTAGAGGGCCGGGGGCCACAGATACGCAGTATTTT.

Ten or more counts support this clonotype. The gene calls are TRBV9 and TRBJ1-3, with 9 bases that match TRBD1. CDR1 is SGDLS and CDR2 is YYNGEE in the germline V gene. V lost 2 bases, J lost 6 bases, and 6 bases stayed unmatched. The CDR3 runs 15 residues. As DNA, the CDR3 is TGTGCCAGCAGCGTGTCGGGACAGGGTGCAAACACCATATATTTT. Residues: CASSVSGQGANTIYF.

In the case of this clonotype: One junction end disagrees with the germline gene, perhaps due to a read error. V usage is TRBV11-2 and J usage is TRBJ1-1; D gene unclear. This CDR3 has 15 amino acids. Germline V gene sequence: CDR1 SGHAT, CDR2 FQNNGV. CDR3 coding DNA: TGTGCCAGCAGCTTAGACTTTTGGCGGAACGCTGAAGCTTTCTTT. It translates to CASSLDFWRNAEAFF. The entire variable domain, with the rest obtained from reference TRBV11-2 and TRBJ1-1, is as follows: EAGVAQSPRYKIIEKRQSVAFWCNPISGHATLYWYQQILGQGPKLLIQFQNNGVVDDSQLPKDRFSAERLKGVDSTLKIQPAKLEDSAVYLCASSLDFWRNAEAFFGQGTRLTVV.

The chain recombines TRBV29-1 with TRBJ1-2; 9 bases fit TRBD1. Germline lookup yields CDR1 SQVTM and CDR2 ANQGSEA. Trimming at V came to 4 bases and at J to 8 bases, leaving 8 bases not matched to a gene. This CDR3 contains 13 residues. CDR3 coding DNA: TGCAGCGTTGTAGGGACAGGGAGACGAGGCTACACCTTC. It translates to CSVVGTGRRGYTF.

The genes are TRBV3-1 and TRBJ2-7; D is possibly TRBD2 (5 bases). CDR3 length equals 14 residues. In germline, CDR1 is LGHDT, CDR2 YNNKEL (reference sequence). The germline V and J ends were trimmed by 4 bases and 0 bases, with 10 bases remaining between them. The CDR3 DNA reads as TGTGCCAGCAGCCCGAGGGCCAACTCCTACGAGCAGTACTTC. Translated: CASSPRANSYEQYF.

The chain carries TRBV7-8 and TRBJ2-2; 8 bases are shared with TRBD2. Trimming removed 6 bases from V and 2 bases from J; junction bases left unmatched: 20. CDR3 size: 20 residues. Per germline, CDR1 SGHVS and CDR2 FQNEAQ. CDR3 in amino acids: CASSYVSDPFSGANTGELFF. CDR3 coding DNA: TGTGCCAGCAGTTACGTTTCGGACCCGTTTAGCGGGGCCAACACCGGGGAGCTGTTTTTT.

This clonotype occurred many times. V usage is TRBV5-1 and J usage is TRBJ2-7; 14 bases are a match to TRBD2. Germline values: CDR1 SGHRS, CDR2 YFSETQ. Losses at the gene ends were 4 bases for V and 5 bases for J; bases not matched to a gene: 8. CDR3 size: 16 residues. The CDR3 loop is CASSVTSGRAFHEQYF. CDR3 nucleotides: TGCGCCAGCAGCGTGACTAGCGGGAGGGCCTTCCACGAGCAGTACTTC.

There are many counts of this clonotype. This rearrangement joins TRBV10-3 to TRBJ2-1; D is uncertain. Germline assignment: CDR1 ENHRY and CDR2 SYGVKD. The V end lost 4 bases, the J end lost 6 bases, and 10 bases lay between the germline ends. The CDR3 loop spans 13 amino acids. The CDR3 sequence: CAISVYVGNEQFF. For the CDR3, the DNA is TGTGCCATCAGTGTTTACGTCGGCAATGAGCAGTTCTTC.

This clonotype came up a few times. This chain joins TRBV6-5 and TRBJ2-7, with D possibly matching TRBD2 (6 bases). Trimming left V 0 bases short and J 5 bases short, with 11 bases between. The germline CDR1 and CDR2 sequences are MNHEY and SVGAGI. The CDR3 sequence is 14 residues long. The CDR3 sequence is CASSYSGGLNEQYF. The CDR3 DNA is TGTGCCAGCAGTTACTCGGGGGGTCTGAACGAGCAGTACTTC.

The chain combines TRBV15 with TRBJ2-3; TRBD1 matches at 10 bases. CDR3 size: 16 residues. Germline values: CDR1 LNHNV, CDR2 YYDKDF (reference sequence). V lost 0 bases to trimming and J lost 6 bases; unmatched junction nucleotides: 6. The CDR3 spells CATSREGTGVEDTQYF. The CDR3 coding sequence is TGTGCCACCAGCAGAGAGGGGACAGGGGTTGAGGATACGCAGTATTTT.

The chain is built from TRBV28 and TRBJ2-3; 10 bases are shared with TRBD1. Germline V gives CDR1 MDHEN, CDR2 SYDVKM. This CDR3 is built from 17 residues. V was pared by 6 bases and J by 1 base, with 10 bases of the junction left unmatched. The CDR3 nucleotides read TGTGCCAGCAGGCGCGGTGGGACAGGGGACGGCACAGATACGCAGTATTTT. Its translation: CASRRGGTGDGTDTQYF.

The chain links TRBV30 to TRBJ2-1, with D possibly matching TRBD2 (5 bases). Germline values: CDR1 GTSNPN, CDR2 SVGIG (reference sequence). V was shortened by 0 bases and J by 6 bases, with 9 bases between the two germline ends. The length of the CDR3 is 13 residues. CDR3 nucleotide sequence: TGTGCCTGGAGTGTATCTAGCCTCAATGAGCAGTTCTTC. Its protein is CAWSVSSLNEQFF.

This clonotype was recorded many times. The CDR3 DNA follows: TGCGCCAGCAGCTTGGAGCCCACAGGCACTGAAGCTTTCTTT. Protein sequence: CASSLEPTGTEAFF. This sequence joins TRBV5-1 and TRBJ1-1; a weak D match, TRBD1 (5 bases). V shed 0 bases and J shed 4 bases, with 10 bases lying between them. Germline V lookup: CDR1 SGHRS, CDR2 YFSETQ. The CDR3 spans 14 residues.

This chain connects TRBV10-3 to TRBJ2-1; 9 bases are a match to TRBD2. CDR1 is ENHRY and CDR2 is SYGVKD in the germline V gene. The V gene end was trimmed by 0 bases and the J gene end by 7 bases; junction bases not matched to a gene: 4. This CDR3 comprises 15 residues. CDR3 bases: TGTGCCATCAGTGAGTCGCGCGGGGGGGCGAATGAGCAGTTCTTC. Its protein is CAISESRGGANEQFF.